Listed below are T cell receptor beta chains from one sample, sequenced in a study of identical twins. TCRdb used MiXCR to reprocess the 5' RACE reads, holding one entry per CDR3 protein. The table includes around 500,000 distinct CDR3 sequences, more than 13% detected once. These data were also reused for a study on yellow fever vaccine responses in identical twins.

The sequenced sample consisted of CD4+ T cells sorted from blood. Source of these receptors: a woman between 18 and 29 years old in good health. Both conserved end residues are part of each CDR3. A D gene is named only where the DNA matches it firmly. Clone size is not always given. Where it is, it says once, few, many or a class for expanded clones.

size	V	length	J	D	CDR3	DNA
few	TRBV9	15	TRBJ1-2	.	CASARRQGSNYGYTF	TGTGCCAGCGCCCGACGACAAGGTTCTAACTATGGCTACACCTTC
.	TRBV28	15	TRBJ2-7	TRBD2	CASSPQTSGNYEQYF	TGTGCCAGCAGCCCCCAAACGAGCGGGAACTACGAGCAGTACTTC
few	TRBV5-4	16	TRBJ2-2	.	CASSPRLAGGDSGLFF	TGTGCCAGCAGCCCGCGTTTGGCCGGAGGGGACAGCGGGCTGTTTTTT
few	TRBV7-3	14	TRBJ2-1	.	CASGDGQMGNEQFF	TGTGCCAGCGGGGATGGACAGATGGGGAATGAGCAGTTCTTC
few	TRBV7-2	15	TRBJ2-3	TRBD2	CASSLAGGGADTQYF	TGTGCCAGCAGCCTAGCGGGAGGGGGGGCAGATACGCAGTATTTT
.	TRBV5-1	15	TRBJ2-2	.	CASSLSPGATGELFF	TGCGCCAGCAGCTTGTCCCCAGGGGCCACCGGGGAGCTGTTTTTT
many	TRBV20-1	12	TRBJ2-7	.	CSARRPLYEQYF	TGCAGTGCTAGACGACCGCTCTACGAGCAGTACTTC
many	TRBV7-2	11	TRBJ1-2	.	CASSYYGGYTF	TGTGCCAGCAGCTACTACGGTGGCTACACCTTC
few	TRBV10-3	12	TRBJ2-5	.	CAISESAETQYF	TGTGCCATCAGTGAGTCGGCGGAGACCCAGTACTTC
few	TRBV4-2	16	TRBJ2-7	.	CASSQAIILDSYEQYF	TGTGCCAGCAGCCAAGCAATTATTCTGGACTCCTACGAGCAGTACTTC
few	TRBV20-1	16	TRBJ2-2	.	CSARLSLAVNTGELFF	TGCAGTGCTAGGCTATCTCTAGCAGTTAACACCGGGGAGCTGTTTTTT
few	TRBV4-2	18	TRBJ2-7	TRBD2	CASSQDRGGRAQKYEQYF	TGTGCCAGCAGCCAAGATCGTGGGGGGAGGGCCCAAAAGTACGAGCAGTACTTC
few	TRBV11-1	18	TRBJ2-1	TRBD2	CASSRFGTSDSSYNEQFF	TGTGCCAGCAGCCGGTTCGGGACTAGCGATAGCTCCTACAATGAGCAGTTCTTC
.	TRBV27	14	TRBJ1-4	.	CASSFGPPSEKLFF	TGTGCCAGCAGTTTTGGGCCGCCGAGTGAAAAACTGTTTTTT
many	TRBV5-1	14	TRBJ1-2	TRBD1	CASSPTTGGYGYTF	TGCGCCAGCAGCCCGACGACAGGGGGCTATGGCTACACCTTC
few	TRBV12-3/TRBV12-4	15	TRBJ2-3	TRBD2	CASSRRGAGADTQYF	TGTGCCAGCAGCCGAAGGGGAGCGGGAGCAGATACGCAGTATTTT